The clone carrying this T cell receptor (beta chain) was detected once. Germline values: CDR1 WNHNN, CDR2 SYGVQD (reference sequence). The CDR3 loop spans 14 amino acids. V was pared by 6 bases and J by 9 bases, with 5 bases of the junction left unmatched. This entry belongs to a study of blood T cell repertoires in COVID-19. Overall study context: Material from acute and convalescent COVID-19 was sourced from the United States, Italy and Spain. The analysed material was cDNA or gDNA that came from T cells, B-cell-depleted T cells, or PBMCs.

The authors' processing: Using reference gene primer amplification, nucleated cell counts were estimated. The data were produced by immunoSEQ multiplex PCR, yet TCRdb's version contains in-frame clones alone and is incomplete. V, J and clone size are those of that table, while D and trimming were read from the DNA. The table lists 350,000 or so clones, 70% to 90% of them singletons, with around 1.6% in the top ten. Seattle participants joined during active infection and were tracked over time. This TCR derives from a woman between 25 and 40 years old with COVID-19, enrolled during active disease. This chain joins TRBV10-1 and TRBJ1-6, with 10 bases lining up with TRBD1. What was sequenced was peripheral blood. DNA for the CDR3: TGCGCCAGCAGCTCCGGGACAGGGGTTTCACCCCTCCACTTT. Protein product: CASSSGTGVSPLHF.